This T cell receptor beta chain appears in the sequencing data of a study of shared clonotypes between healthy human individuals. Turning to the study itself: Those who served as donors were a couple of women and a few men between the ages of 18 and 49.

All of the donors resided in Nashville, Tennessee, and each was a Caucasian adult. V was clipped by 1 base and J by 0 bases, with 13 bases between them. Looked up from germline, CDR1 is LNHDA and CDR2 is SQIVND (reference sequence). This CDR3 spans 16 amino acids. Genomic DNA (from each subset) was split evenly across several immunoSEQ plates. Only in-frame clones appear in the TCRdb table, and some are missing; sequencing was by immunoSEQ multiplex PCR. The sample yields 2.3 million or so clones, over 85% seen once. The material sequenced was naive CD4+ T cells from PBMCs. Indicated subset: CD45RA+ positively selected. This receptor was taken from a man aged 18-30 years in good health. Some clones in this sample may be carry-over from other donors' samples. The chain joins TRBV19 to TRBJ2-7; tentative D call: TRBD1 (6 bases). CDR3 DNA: TGTGCCAGTAGTATAGCAGGGGACACACGCTCCTACGAGCAGTACTTC. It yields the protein CASSIAGDTRSYEQYF.